The 26 T cell receptor beta chains reported below all come from one sample, sequenced in a study of blood T cell repertoires in COVID-19. Data came from immunoSEQ multiplex PCR; TCRdb stores just in-frame clones and leaves some out. The sample holds about 210,000 clones, about 88% seen once. The sequenced sample was peripheral blood. The receptors were sampled from a woman aged 40 to 50 with acute or convalescent COVID-19.

In the case of this clone: An end of the junction differs from the germline gene, which may be a read error. Distinct nucleotide sequences in the sample also encode this CDR3. This CDR3 reads CASSVAKNTEAFF. The DNA of the CDR3 is TGTGCTAGCAGCGTAGCTAAGAACACTGAAGCTTTCTTT. V is TRBV9 and J is TRBJ1-1; no clear D gene. The germline CDR1 and CDR2 sequences are SGDLS and YYNGEE. The CDR3 consists of 13 residues.

The V gene is TRBV5-4, the J gene TRBJ2-1; TRBD2 matches at 8 bases. The V and J ends lost 0 bases and 5 bases, in that order; junction bases with no gene match: 7. The CDR3 extends over 16 amino acids. Germline CDR1 reads SGHNT; CDR2 reads YYREEE (reference sequence). The CDR3 sequence: CASSLGGGQWNNEQFF. DNA of the CDR3: TGTGCCAGCAGCTTGGGCGGGGGGCAGTGGAACAATGAGCAGTTCTTC.

This clone has only one observation. The chain joins TRBV11-2 to TRBJ1-4; D gene uncertain. Trimming stripped 1 base from V and 10 bases from J, with 7 bases between. The CDR3 is 12 residues long. CDR1 and CDR2 from the germline V gene are SGHAT and FQNNGV. CDR3 protein: CASSLGALKLFF. CDR3 sequence (DNA): TGTGCCAGCAGCTTAGGGGCCCTAAAACTGTTTTTT. Drawing the rest from reference TRBV11-2 and TRBJ1-4, the complete variable domain is EAGVAQSPRYKIIEKRQSVAFWCNPISGHATLYWYQQILGQGPKLLIQFQNNGVVDDSQLPKDRFSAERLKGVDSTLKIQPAKLEDSAVYLCASSLGALKLFFGSGTQLSVL.

In this sample, this clone turned up once. The chain combines TRBV15 with TRBJ2-2; TRBD1 is a possible D gene (5 bases). CDR1 and CDR2 (germline): LNHNV, YYDKDF (reference sequence). This CDR3 has 18 amino acids. V was trimmed by 0 bases and J by 5 bases, leaving 19 bases between them. The CDR3 spells CATSRDNEVQGRTGELFF. CDR3 in DNA: TGTGCCACCAGCAGAGATAATGAAGTCCAGGGTAGGACCGGGGAGCTGTTTTTT.

The gene calls are TRBV19 and TRBJ1-2, with TRBD1 matching 7 bases. The CDR3 is 15 amino acids. Unmatched junction bases numbered 10, after V lost 6 bases and J lost 3 bases. Germline CDR1 LNHDA, CDR2 SQIVND (reference sequence). The CDR3 nucleotides read TGTGCCAGTAGCATGAACAGGGGATGGGACTATGGCTACACCTTC. Protein: CASSMNRGWDYGYTF.

The genes are TRBV25-1 and TRBJ1-2; 9 nucleotides match TRBD1. The CDR3 runs to 18 residues. Per the germline V gene, CDR1 is MGHDK and CDR2 is SYGVNS. V lost 2 bases, J lost 6 bases, and 16 bases stayed unmatched. The CDR3 DNA is TGTGCCAGCAGTGAACTTACCCACCGACAGGGGGGCTGGGATGGCTACACCTTC. Translating gives CASSELTHRQGGWDGYTF.

The chain links TRBV6-4 to TRBJ1-6; 10 nucleotides align to TRBD1. This CDR3 contains 16 residues. The germline V gene has CDR1 MRHNA and CDR2 SNTAGT. With V trimmed by 5 bases and J by 10 bases, 11 bases remained unmatched. CDR3 amino acids: CASSSSTGTGASPLHF. CDR3 nucleotide sequence: TGTGCCAGCAGTTCCAGTACCGGGACAGGGGCATCACCCCTCCACTTT.

V usage is TRBV7-9 and J usage is TRBJ2-1; 7 bases align to TRBD1. CDR3 length: 16 amino acids. Losses at the gene ends were 5 bases for V and 4 bases for J; bases not matched to a gene: 11. The germline gives CDR1 SEHNR, CDR2 FQNEAQ (reference sequence). The CDR3 loop reads CASSLSPGQIYNEQFF. For the CDR3, the DNA is TGTGCCAGCAGCCTCTCCCCGGGACAGATATACAATGAGCAGTTCTTC.

This chain connects TRBV5-1 to TRBJ2-2; D unresolved. Germline-derived CDR1 and CDR2 are SGHRS and YFSETQ. This CDR3 spans 13 amino acids. The V and J ends lost 2 bases and 4 bases respectively, with 6 bases between them. DNA for the CDR3: TGCGCCAGCAGCTTCCGAGTCACCGGGGAGCTGTTTTTT. Its protein is CASSFRVTGELFF.

V usage is TRBV24-1 and J usage is TRBJ1-2; TRBD1 is a possible D gene (6 bases). Germline V gives CDR1 KGHDR, CDR2 SFDVKD. This CDR3 has 13 amino acids. Trimming took 6 bases from V and 4 from J, leaving 11 bases between them. This CDR3 reads CATSRDRLYGYTF. The CDR3, as DNA: TGTGCCACCAGTCGCGACAGGCTCTATGGCTACACCTTC.

This rearrangement joins TRBV9 to TRBJ2-3; D gene uncertain. From germline, CDR1 is SGDLS and CDR2 YYNGEE. CDR3 length equals 13 residues. Trimming pared 2 bases from V and 4 bases from J, leaving 8 bases between. CDR3 loop: CASSVGHPDTQYF. The CDR3 nucleotides are TGTGCCAGCAGCGTGGGCCACCCAGATACGCAGTATTTT.

This sequence joins TRBV29-1 and TRBJ1-1, with 9 bases lining up with TRBD1. This CDR3 region has 16 residues. Germline-derived CDR1 and CDR2 are SQVTM and ANQGSEA. V gave up 7 bases and J gave up 0 bases; unmatched junction bases: 12. This chain's CDR3 is CSANRGQGTMNTEAFF. In nucleotides, the CDR3 is TGCAGCGCCAATAGGGGACAGGGAACTATGAACACTGAAGCTTTCTTT.

The chain has TRBV5-1 and TRBJ1-2, with D possibly being TRBD1 (5 bases). The CDR3 is made up of 15 amino acids. Germline V gives CDR1 SGHRS, CDR2 YFSETQ. Between the trimmed V and J ends, which lost 0 bases and 4 bases, there was a span of 13 bases. The DNA for the CDR3 is TGCGCCAGCAGCTTGGAGGAGGGGCCCGGCTATGGCTACACCTTC. It translates to CASSLEEGPGYGYTF.

V gene TRBV6-5 combines with J gene TRBJ2-2; D possibly corresponds to TRBD2 (6 bases). The CDR3 runs to 15 residues. Trimming left V 7 bases short and J 6 bases short, with 18 bases between. The germline V gene has CDR1 MNHEY and CDR2 SVGAGI. For the CDR3, the DNA is TGTGCCAGCATCCGGGGGACCCTCGGGCCCGGGGAGCTGTTTTTT. Translation gives CASIRGTLGPGELFF.

This chain connects TRBV11-2 to TRBJ1-2; a possible D gene is TRBD1 (5 bases). This CDR3 is 14 amino acids long. V lost 2 bases, J lost 5 bases, and 12 bases lay in between. In germline, CDR1 is SGHAT, CDR2 FQNNGV. This CDR3 is CASSLYQGIYGYTF. CDR3 coding DNA: TGTGCCAGCAGCTTATATCAGGGAATATATGGCTACACCTTC.

This rearrangement joins TRBV19 to TRBJ1-1; 8 bases line up with TRBD1. V shed 6 bases and J 3 bases; nucleotides not matched to a gene: 15. The CDR3 covers 17 residues. Looked up from germline, CDR1 is LNHDA and CDR2 is SQIVND (reference sequence). CDR3 sequence reads: CASSPHTGGLSDTEAFF. As DNA, the CDR3 is TGTGCCAGTAGCCCCCACACAGGGGGTCTTTCGGACACTGAAGCTTTCTTT.

CDR3 sequence: CASSLAQEETQYF. DNA for the CDR3: TGTGCCAGCAGCTTAGCCCAGGAAGAGACCCAGTACTTC. This sequence joins TRBV11-2 and TRBJ2-5; D gene unclear. There are 13 residues in the CDR3. CDR1 and CDR2 (germline): SGHAT, FQNNGV. Trimming shortened V by 1 base and J by 3 bases, and 6 bases separated the two germline ends. The entire variable domain, with the rest obtained from reference TRBV11-2 and TRBJ2-5, is as follows: EAGVAQSPRYKIIEKRQSVAFWCNPISGHATLYWYQQILGQGPKLLIQFQNNGVVDDSQLPKDRFSAERLKGVDSTLKIQPAKLEDSAVYLCASSLAQEETQYFGPGTRLLVL.

This clone was seen more than once but under ten times. V gene TRBV25-1 combines with J gene TRBJ2-1; 9 nucleotides align to TRBD2. The CDR3 consists of 13 residues. Germline V gives CDR1 MGHDK, CDR2 SYGVNS. After removal of 7 bases from V and 10 bases from J, the junction contained 8 bases not matched to a gene. CDR3: CASNRGGAGEQFF. The CDR3 bases are TGTGCCAGCAATCGCGGGGGGGCCGGGGAGCAGTTCTTC.

The chain links TRBV29-1 to TRBJ1-6; tentatively, D is TRBD1 (6 bases). This CDR3 comprises 13 residues. The germline CDR1 and CDR2 sequences are SQVTM and ANQGSEA. Between the trimmed V and J ends, which lost 4 bases and 5 bases, there was a span of 9 bases. For the CDR3, the DNA is TGCAGCGTTGTACAGGGACATAATTCACCCCTCCACTTT. It encodes CSVVQGHNSPLHF. Full variable domain (rest looked up from reference TRBV29-1 and TRBJ1-6): SAVISQKPSRDICQRGTSLTIQCQVDSQVTMMFWYRQQPGQSLTLIATANQGSEATYESGFVIDKFPISRPNLTFSTLTVSNMSPEDSSIYLCSVVQGHNSPLHFGNGTRLTVT.

This clone occurred a few times. The chain has TRBV27 and TRBJ2-4; D possibly corresponds to TRBD1 (5 bases). The CDR3 totals 17 residues. V was pared by 3 bases and J by 0 bases, with 15 bases between. CDR1 and CDR2 (germline): MNHEY, SMNVEV (reference sequence). Here the CDR3 DNA reads TGTGCCAGCAGTTTTAGACAGACCCGGTCAGCCAAAAACATTCAGTACTTC. It specifies CASSFRQTRSAKNIQYF.

The gene calls are TRBV10-3 and TRBJ2-1; tentative D call: TRBD2 (5 bases). Germline CDR1 ENHRY, CDR2 SYGVKD. V lost 5 bases, J lost 6 bases, and 14 bases lay in between. This CDR3 spans 14 amino acids. The CDR3 region has the DNA TGTGCCATCAGTACTAGTACCGAGGCCAATGAGCAGTTCTTC. Protein sequence: CAISTSTEANEQFF.

This rearrangement joins TRBV5-5 to TRBJ1-2; 7 bases fit TRBD1. V dropped 4 bases and J dropped 4; count of bases not matched to a gene: 7. The length of the CDR3 is 14 residues. Germline V gene lookup returns CDR1 SGHKS and CDR2 YYEKEE (reference sequence). CDR3 DNA: TGTGCCAGCAGCCTTACAGGGGATCTCTATGGCTACACCTTC. Residues: CASSLTGDLYGYTF.

In this sample, this clone turned up once. The rearrangement joins TRBV7-3 to TRBJ1-1, with D tentatively TRBD1 (6 bases). CDR3 length: 14 amino acids. Germline V gene lookup returns CDR1 SGHTA and CDR2 FQGTGA. Trimming left V 0 bases short and J 4 bases short, with 9 bases between. This CDR3 is CASSLTGGVTEAFF. DNA for the CDR3: TGTGCCAGCAGCTTAACAGGGGGAGTCACTGAAGCTTTCTTT.

The rearrangement links TRBV9 to TRBJ2-6; D not certain. The germline V and J ends were trimmed by 3 bases and 0 bases, with 13 bases remaining between them. The CDR3 is 17 amino acids. From germline, CDR1 is SGDLS and CDR2 YYNGEE. The CDR3: CASSGNTIISGANVLTF. The CDR3 DNA follows: TGTGCCAGCAGCGGAAATACAATTATCTCTGGGGCCAACGTCCTGACTTTC. Full variable domain (remainder filled in from reference TRBV9 and TRBJ2-6): DSGVTQTPKHLITATGQRVTLRCSPRSGDLSVYWYQQSLDQGLQFLIQYYNGEERAKGNILERFSAQQFPDLHSELNLSSLELGDSALYFCASSGNTIISGANVLTFGAGSRLTVL.

The gene calls are TRBV19 and TRBJ1-2; weak D call: TRBD1 (6 bases). The CDR3 spans 15 residues. Looked up from germline, CDR1 is LNHDA and CDR2 is SQIVND (reference sequence). Trimming left V 6 bases short and J 8 bases short, with 22 bases between. The CDR3 is CASSIGQPGREGYTF. The CDR3, as DNA: TGTGCCAGTAGCATCGGACAGCCGGGCCGGGAAGGCTACACCTTC. Full variable domain (outside the CDR3, taken from reference TRBV19 and TRBJ1-2): DGGITQSPKYLFRKEGQNVTLSCEQNLNHDAMYWYRQDPGQGLRLIYYSQIVNDFQKGDIAEGYSVSREKKESFPLTVTSAQKNPTAFYLCASSIGQPGREGYTFGSGTRLTVV.

With respect to this clone: The same CDR3 is also encoded by other DNA sequences in this sample. The V gene is TRBV11-2, the J gene TRBJ2-5; D is possibly TRBD2 (5 bases). CDR3 size: 15 residues. Deletions cut 1 base from V and 1 base from J, with 10 bases between. Germline CDR1 is SGHAT and CDR2 is FQNNGV. The CDR3 region is CASSLGAGFQETQYF. The DNA of the CDR3 is TGTGCCAGCAGCTTAGGGGCGGGCTTCCAAGAGACCCAGTACTTC. Complete variable domain (other parts from reference TRBV11-2 and TRBJ2-5): EAGVAQSPRYKIIEKRQSVAFWCNPISGHATLYWYQQILGQGPKLLIQFQNNGVVDDSQLPKDRFSAERLKGVDSTLKIQPAKLEDSAVYLCASSLGAGFQETQYFGPGTRLLVL.